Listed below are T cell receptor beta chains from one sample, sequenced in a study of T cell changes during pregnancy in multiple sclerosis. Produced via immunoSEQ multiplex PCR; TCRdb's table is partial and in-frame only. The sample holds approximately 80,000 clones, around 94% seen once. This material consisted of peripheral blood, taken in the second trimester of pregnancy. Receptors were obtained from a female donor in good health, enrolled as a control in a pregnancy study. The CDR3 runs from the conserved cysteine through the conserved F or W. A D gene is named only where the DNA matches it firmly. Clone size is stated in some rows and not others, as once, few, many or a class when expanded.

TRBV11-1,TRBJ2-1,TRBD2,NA,CASSSGTSGVNEQFF,TGTGCCAGCAGTTCCGGGACTAGCGGGGTCAATGAGCAGTTCTTC
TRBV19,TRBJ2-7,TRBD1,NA,CASSFRDRGSYEQYF,TGTGCCAGTAGTTTCCGGGACAGGGGGTCCTACGAGCAGTACTTC
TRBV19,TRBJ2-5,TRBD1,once,CASSIADRGQETQYF,TGTGCCAGTAGTATAGCGGACAGGGGCCAAGAGACCCAGTACTTC
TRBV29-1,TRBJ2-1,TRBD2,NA,CSVEVASGRTNEQFF,TGCAGCGTTGAAGTTGCGAGCGGGAGGACCAATGAGCAGTTCTTC
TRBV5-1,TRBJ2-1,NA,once,CASSFGAGAYNEQFF,TGCGCCAGCAGTTTCGGGGCGGGGGCGTACAATGAGCAGTTCTTC
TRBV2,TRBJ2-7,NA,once,CASRAEAYEQYF,TGTGCCAGCAGGGCAGAGGCCTACGAGCAGTACTTC
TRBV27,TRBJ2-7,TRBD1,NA,CASSLTRGTGVSYEQYF,TGTGCCAGCAGTTTAACCCGGGGGACAGGGGTAAGCTACGAGCAGTACTTC
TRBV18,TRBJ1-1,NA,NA,CASSPPGQGEAFF,TGTGCCAGCTCACCCCCCGGGCAGGGTGAAGCTTTCTTT
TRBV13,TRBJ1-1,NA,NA,CASSMQGIEAFF,TGTGCCAGCAGTATGCAGGGCATTGAAGCTTTCTTT
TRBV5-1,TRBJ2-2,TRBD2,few,CASHRPTSGRGDTGELFF,TGCGCCAGCCACCGTCCGACTAGCGGGAGAGGTGACACCGGGGAGCTGTTTTTT
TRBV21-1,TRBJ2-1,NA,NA,CASSKRGLREQFF,TGTGCCAGCAGCAAGAGGGGGCTAAGGGAGCAGTTCTTC